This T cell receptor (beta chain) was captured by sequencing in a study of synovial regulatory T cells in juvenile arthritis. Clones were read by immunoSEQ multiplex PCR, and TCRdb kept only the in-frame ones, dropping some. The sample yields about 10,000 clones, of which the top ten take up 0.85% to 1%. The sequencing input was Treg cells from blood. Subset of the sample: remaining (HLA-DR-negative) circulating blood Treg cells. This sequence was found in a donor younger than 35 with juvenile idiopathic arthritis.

CDR3 protein: CASGLVWSGVNNSPLHF. V usage is TRBV12-5 and J usage is TRBJ1-6. This CDR3 comprises 17 residues. A DNA sequence was not provided. The germline CDR1 and CDR2 sequences are LGHNT and FRNRAP. The variable domain in full, with the rest retrieved from reference TRBV12-5 and TRBJ1-6, is DARVTQTPRHKVTEMGQEVTMRCQPILGHNTVFWYRQTMMQGLELLAYFRNRAPLDDSGMPKDRFSAEMPDATLATLKIQPSEPRDSAVYFCASGLVWSGVNNSPLHFGNGTRLTVT.